These T cell receptor beta chains were read from a single sample in a study of blood T cell repertoires in COVID-19. Sequencing used immunoSEQ multiplex PCR; TCRdb keeps in-frame clones, though not all of them. The sample has about 190,000 clones, 79% seen once; the top ten hold 15% to 20%. The sequencing sample was made of peripheral blood. The source is a man aged 60 to 69 with active or convalescent COVID-19. Each CDR3 is given with its conserved first and last residue. Each record gives: clone size, V gene, D gene, J gene, CDR3 protein, CDR3 DNA. The D gene is left open where the match is weak. Where a row states a size, it is once, few, many or the class of an expanded clone; other rows omit it.

size: once; V: TRBV6-5; D: TRBD1; J: TRBJ2-7; CDR3: CASSFRQGPEQYF; DNA: TGTGCCAGCAGTTTTAGACAGGGCCCCGAGCAGTACTTC
size: -; V: TRBV5-5; D: TRBD1; J: TRBJ1-5; CDR3: CASSSGTDLSGPQHF; DNA: TGTGCCAGCAGCTCAGGGACAGATCTAAGTGGGCCCCAGCATTTT
size: -; V: TRBV6-6; D: TRBD2; J: TRBJ2-7; CDR3: CASSSRSTSFSYEQYF; DNA: TGTGCCAGCAGCTCTCGATCGACTAGCTTCTCCTACGAGCAGTACTTC
size: -; V: TRBV12-3/TRBV12-4; D: TRBD2; J: TRBJ2-7; CDR3: CASSLTSGNEQYF; DNA: TGTGCCAGCAGTTTGACTAGCGGGAACGAGCAGTACTTC
size: once; V: TRBV24-1; D: -; J: TRBJ1-1; CDR3: CATSDSGAMNTEAFF; DNA: TGTGCCACCAGTGATTCAGGGGCTATGAACACTGAAGCTTTCTTT
size: once; V: TRBV28; D: TRBD1; J: TRBJ1-5; CDR3: CASKRSGQGARQPQHF; DNA: TGTGCCAGCAAAAGATCCGGACAGGGGGCAAGGCAGCCCCAGCATTTT
size: -; V: TRBV6-4; D: TRBD1; J: TRBJ1-5; CDR3: CASSVDRVTGQPQHF; DNA: TGTGCCAGCAGTGTTGACAGGGTAACAGGGCAGCCCCAGCATTTT
size: -; V: TRBV5-6; D: TRBD1; J: TRBJ1-2; CDR3: CASSIPGTEHGYTF; DNA: TGTGCCAGCAGCATCCCCGGGACAGAACATGGCTACACCTTC
size: once; V: TRBV9; D: TRBD1; J: TRBJ1-1; CDR3: CASRGQVSPEAFF; DNA: TGTGCCAGCCGGGGACAGGTTTCCCCTGAAGCTTTCTTT
size: -; V: TRBV5-4; D: TRBD1; J: TRBJ1-3; CDR3: CASSWTGAGNTIYF; DNA: TGTGCCAGCAGCTGGACAGGGGCTGGAAACACCATATATTTT
size: -; V: TRBV5-4; D: TRBD2; J: TRBJ2-1; CDR3: CASSSSGGRTYNEQFF; DNA: TGTGCCAGCAGCTCGTCAGGCGGGAGGACCTACAATGAGCAGTTCTTC
size: -; V: TRBV7-2; D: TRBD1; J: TRBJ1-2; CDR3: CASSLTLTGGHYGYTF; DNA: TGTGCCAGCAGCTTAACCCTGACAGGGGGCCACTATGGCTACACCTTC
size: once; V: TRBV28; D: -; J: TRBJ2-7; CDR3: CASSYPDRLGYEQYF; DNA: TGTGCCAGCAGCTACCCTGACAGGCTGGGTTACGAGCAGTACTTC
size: once; V: TRBV9; D: -; J: TRBJ1-5; CDR3: CASSSGLPPGQPQHF; DNA: TGTGCCAGCAGCTCCGGACTCCCCCCCGGCCAGCCCCAGCATTTT
size: few; V: TRBV28; D: TRBD1; J: TRBJ1-3; CDR3: CASSPRTGLGNTIYF; DNA: TGTGCCAGCAGTCCTAGGACAGGGTTGGGAAACACCATATATTTT
size: -; V: TRBV7-3; D: -; J: TRBJ2-1; CDR3: CASSPQGSEQFF; DNA: TGTGCCAGCAGCCCTCAGGGGAGTGAGCAGTTCTTC
size: -; V: TRBV13; D: -; J: TRBJ2-1; CDR3: CASSLKGQGIRDEQFF; DNA: TGTGCCAGCAGCTTAAAGGGTCAGGGGATACGGGATGAGCAGTTCTTC
size: -; V: TRBV18; D: -; J: TRBJ2-2; CDR3: CASSADLNTGELFF; DNA: TGTGCCAGCTCCGCTGACTTGAACACCGGGGAGCTGTTTTTT
size: -; V: TRBV19; D: TRBD1; J: TRBJ2-1; CDR3: CASSQRTGGVGTSNNEQFF; DNA: TGTGCCAGTAGTCAAAGGACAGGGGGCGTGGGGACTAGTAACAATGAGCAGTTCTTC
size: -; V: TRBV6-5; D: TRBD1; J: TRBJ1-1; CDR3: CASSQTGGSGTEAFF; DNA: TGTGCCAGCAGTCAGACAGGGGGGTCGGGGACTGAAGCTTTCTTT
size: -; V: TRBV5-1; D: -; J: TRBJ2-1; CDR3: CASSTPGQDEQFF; DNA: TGCGCCAGCAGCACCCCAGGGCAGGATGAGCAGTTCTTC
size: once; V: TRBV5-4; D: TRBD2; J: TRBJ2-7; CDR3: CASSPRSGSSYEQYF; DNA: TGTGCCAGCAGCCCCCGGAGCGGGAGTTCCTACGAGCAGTACTTC
size: -; V: TRBV10-3; D: TRBD1; J: TRBJ1-1; CDR3: CAIRYSGGRGNTEAFF; DNA: TGTGCCATAAGATATTCAGGGGGCCGGGGTAACACTGAAGCTTTCTTT
size: -; V: TRBV6-5; D: -; J: TRBJ2-7; CDR3: CASVGGFSHEQYF; DNA: TGTGCCAGCGTAGGAGGGTTTTCCCACGAGCAGTACTTC
size: -; V: TRBV3-1/TRBV3-2; D: -; J: TRBJ2-2; CDR3: CASAQRLATGELFF; DNA: TGTGCCAGCGCCCAGAGGTTGGCTACCGGGGAGCTGTTTTTT
size: -; V: TRBV10-3; D: TRBD2; J: TRBJ2-3; CDR3: CAIGNSGMRKDTQYF; DNA: TGTGCCATCGGAAATAGCGGGATGAGAAAAGATACGCAGTATTTT
size: once; V: TRBV18; D: TRBD2; J: TRBJ2-7; CDR3: CASSQRTSGSSYEQYF; DNA: TGTGCCAGCTCACAGCGGACTAGCGGGAGCTCCTACGAGCAGTACTTC
size: -; V: TRBV7-2; D: TRBD2; J: TRBJ2-1; CDR3: CASSLRLAGGGEQFF; DNA: TGTGCCAGCAGCTTACGACTAGCGGGAGGGGGCGAGCAGTTCTTC
size: few; V: TRBV12-3/TRBV12-4; D: -; J: TRBJ1-2; CDR3: CASSNQGYGYTF; DNA: TGTGCCAGCAGTAACCAGGGTTATGGCTACACCTTC
size: -; V: TRBV3-1/TRBV3-2; D: TRBD2; J: TRBJ2-1; CDR3: CASSDSGIYNEQFF; DNA: TGTGCCAGCAGCGATAGCGGGATATACAATGAGCAGTTCTTC
size: -; V: TRBV3-1/TRBV3-2; D: -; J: TRBJ1-1; CDR3: CASSRDTVNTEAFF; DNA: TGTGCCAGCAGCCGGGACACAGTGAACACTGAAGCTTTCTTT
size: -; V: TRBV5-1; D: TRBD1; J: TRBJ2-7; CDR3: CASSLRTGRSYEQYF; DNA: TGCGCCAGCAGCCTAAGGACAGGGAGGTCCTACGAGCAGTACTTC
size: -; V: TRBV7-2; D: -; J: TRBJ1-5; CDR3: CASSLTSGNQPQHF; DNA: TGTGCCAGCAGCTTAACTTCGGGCAATCAGCCCCAGCATTTT
size: -; V: TRBV20-1; D: TRBD1; J: TRBJ1-5; CDR3: CSASTGTGYNQPQHF; DNA: TGCAGTGCCAGTACCGGGACAGGGTATAACCAGCCCCAGCATTTT
size: once; V: TRBV27; D: -; J: TRBJ1-3; CDR3: CASSLGGGSGNTIYF; DNA: TGTGCCAGCAGTTTAGGGGGAGGCTCTGGAAACACCATATATTTT
size: -; V: TRBV19; D: -; J: TRBJ2-7; CDR3: CASSIEEGTEQYF; DNA: TGTGCCAGTAGTATAGAGGAGGGGACCGAGCAGTACTTC
size: -; V: TRBV7-2; D: -; J: TRBJ1-5; CDR3: CASSTTGVQPQHF; DNA: TGTGCCAGCAGCACTACGGGGGTCCAGCCCCAGCATTTT
size: -; V: TRBV27; D: TRBD2; J: TRBJ2-1; CDR3: CASGRGGYNEQFF; DNA: TGTGCCAGCGGGCGGGGGGGCTACAATGAGCAGTTCTTC
size: -; V: TRBV9; D: TRBD2; J: TRBJ2-1; CDR3: CASSSRDLADIYNEQFF; DNA: TGTGCCAGCAGCTCTAGAGATCTAGCGGACATCTACAATGAGCAGTTCTTC
size: -; V: TRBV7-9; D: -; J: TRBJ1-1; CDR3: CASSLVKQGTEAFF; DNA: TGTGCCAGCAGCTTAGTAAAACAGGGTACTGAAGCTTTCTTT
size: -; V: TRBV5-1; D: -; J: TRBJ1-1; CDR3: CASSLGQGSFEAFF; DNA: TGCGCCAGCAGCTTGGGGCAGGGGAGCTTTGAAGCTTTCTTT
size: once; V: TRBV5-4; D: -; J: TRBJ1-1; CDR3: CASSWGVNTEAFF; DNA: TGTGCCAGCAGCTGGGGAGTGAACACTGAAGCTTTCTTT
size: -; V: TRBV5-1; D: -; J: TRBJ2-1; CDR3: CASYVEGTQGEQFF; DNA: TGCGCCAGCTACGTAGAGGGGACCCAGGGGGAGCAGTTCTTC
size: -; V: TRBV5-1; D: TRBD1; J: TRBJ1-2; CDR3: CASSFGQGDGYTF; DNA: TGCGCCAGCAGCTTTGGACAGGGCGATGGCTACACCTTC
size: -; V: TRBV3-1/TRBV3-2; D: TRBD2; J: TRBJ2-5; CDR3: CASSHFRSGRKETQYF; DNA: TGTGCCAGCAGCCACTTCCGGAGCGGGAGGAAAGAGACCCAGTACTTC